This T cell receptor beta chain was captured by sequencing in a study of post-analysis software for immune sequencing data. About the research overall: Included among the disease courses, which were recorded for the cohort, were relapsing-remitting, secondary progressive and progressive-relapsing multiple sclerosis.

Comment on this clonotype: The antigen is unknown.

The CDR3 is 11 amino acids. Trimming left V 3 bases short and J 7 bases short, with 7 bases between. Germline V gives CDR1 MNHNY, CDR2 SVGAGI (reference sequence). Study-level findings and limits: Higher frequency in patients than in controls was seen for five TRBV segments, with TRBV5-6, TRBV5-1 and TRBV20-1 among them. Samples from a shared batch, those prepared together, strongly co-clustered by F measure.

TCR beta cDNA libraries had unique molecular identifiers. MiXCR, applied by TCRdb to the PCR reads, yields one record per CDR3 protein. Of 750,000 to 950,000 distinct CDR3 sequences detected, roughly 50% appear once; the ten largest clones hold about 4.5%. The sequenced sample was blood. This receptor was identified in a girl aged 10 to 17 with multiple sclerosis. The chain links TRBV6-6 to TRBJ2-7; D is undetermined. The DNA of the CDR3 is TGTGCCAGCAGTTATACAGAAGAGCAGTACTTC. Protein product: CASSYTEEQYF.